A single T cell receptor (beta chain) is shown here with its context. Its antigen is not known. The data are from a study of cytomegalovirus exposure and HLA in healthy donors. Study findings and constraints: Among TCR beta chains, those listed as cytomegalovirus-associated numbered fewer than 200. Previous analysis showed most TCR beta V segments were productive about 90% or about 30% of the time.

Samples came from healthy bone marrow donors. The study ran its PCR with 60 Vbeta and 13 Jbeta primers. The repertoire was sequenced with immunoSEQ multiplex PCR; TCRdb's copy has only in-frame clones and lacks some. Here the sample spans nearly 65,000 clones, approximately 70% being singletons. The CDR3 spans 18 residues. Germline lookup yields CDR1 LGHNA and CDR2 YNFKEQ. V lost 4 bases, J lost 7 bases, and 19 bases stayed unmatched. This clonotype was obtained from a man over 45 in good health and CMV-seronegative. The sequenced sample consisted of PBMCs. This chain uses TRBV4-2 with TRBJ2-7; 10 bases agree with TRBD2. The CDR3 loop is CASSLPQGLAGEPREQYF. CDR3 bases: TGTGCCAGCAGCCTCCCCCAGGGCCTAGCGGGGGAGCCGAGAGAGCAGTACTTC.